The clone carrying this TCR beta chain was detected only a few times. Its matching antigen is unknown. The data were obtained in a study of blood T cells in healthy people across ages. Together with a sample-barcoded 5' primer, a J-beta primer mix was included in a second PCR lasting about 7 to 12 cycles. MiXCR, applied by TCRdb to the 5' RACE reads, yields one record per CDR3 protein. The sample includes over 600,000 distinct CDR3 sequences, 46% of them seen just once. Whole-study results and caveats: PBMCs left unsorted prevented a conclusive naive versus antigen-experienced comparison. Whereas aged donors had fewer naive CD4+ cells, long-lived donors had more of them and higher diversity.

Germline trimming cut 0 bases from V and 0 bases from J; bases unmatched to any gene: 6. This CDR3 is built from 16 residues. Germline CDR1 reads DFQATT; CDR2 reads SNEGSKA (reference sequence). The people who gave samples were healthy Caucasians from Russia, aged about 6 to 95. The J gene is TRBJ1-1, the V gene TRBV20-1; 8 bases are shared with TRBD1. The sequencing input was blood. This TCR was recovered from a man older than 75 in good health. The CDR3 region has the DNA TGCAGTGCTAGAGATCCCGCAGGGGGCATGAACACTGAAGCTTTCTTT. It specifies CSARDPAGGMNTEAFF.